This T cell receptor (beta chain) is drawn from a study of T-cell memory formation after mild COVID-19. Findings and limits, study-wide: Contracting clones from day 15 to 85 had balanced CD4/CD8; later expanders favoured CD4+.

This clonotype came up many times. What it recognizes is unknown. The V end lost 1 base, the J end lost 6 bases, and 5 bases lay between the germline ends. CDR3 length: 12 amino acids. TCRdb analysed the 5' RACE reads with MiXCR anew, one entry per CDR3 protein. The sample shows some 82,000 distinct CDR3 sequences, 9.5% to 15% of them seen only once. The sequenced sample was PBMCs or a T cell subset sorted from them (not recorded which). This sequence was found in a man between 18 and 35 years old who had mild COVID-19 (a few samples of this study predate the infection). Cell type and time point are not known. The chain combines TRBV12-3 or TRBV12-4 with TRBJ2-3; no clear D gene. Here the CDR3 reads CASSLGDDTQYF. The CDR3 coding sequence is TGTGCCAGCAGTTTAGGCGACGATACGCAGTATTTT.